This T cell receptor beta chain was captured by sequencing in a study of blood T cell repertoires in COVID-19. Study in general: Spain, Italy and the United States supplied samples that represented acute and convalescent COVID-19.

Germline CDR1 is LGHDT and CDR2 is YNNKEL (reference sequence). The CDR3 consists of 14 residues. V lost 0 bases, J lost 8 bases, and 6 bases stayed unmatched. The authors' processing: Researchers report that nucleated cell counts were estimated from reference gene primer amplification. Produced via immunoSEQ multiplex PCR; TCRdb's table is partial and in-frame only. That table furnishes V, J and clone size, whereas the DNA furnished D and trimming. The top ten clones hold roughly 9.3% of a sample with more than 45,000 clones, around 82% of them seen once. While infection was still active, Seattle patients were enrolled and then followed longitudinally.

This chain connects TRBV3-1 (or the pseudogene TRBV3-2) to TRBJ1-2; 7 positions match TRBD1. Sequences were obtained from peripheral blood. The sequence came from an elderly man with COVID-19, enrolled during active disease. CDR3 sequence reads: CASSQESGGEGYTF. Written as DNA, the CDR3 is TGTGCCAGCAGCCAAGAATCAGGGGGAGAAGGCTACACCTTC.